This passage covers 8 T cell receptor beta chains from one sample sequenced in a study of blood T cell repertoires in COVID-19. TCRdb's copy holds only in-frame clones and misses some; the assay was immunoSEQ multiplex PCR. The sample has 200,000 to 250,000 clones, around 84% seen once. The material sequenced was PBMCs or T cells enriched from blood (not recorded which). The receptors were gathered from a man aged 40-55 years who had recovered from COVID-19.

J is TRBJ2-7 and V is TRBV27; TRBD1 aligns across 9 bases. The CDR3 loop spans 14 amino acids. V lost 6 bases and J lost 2; bases outside the gene matches: 5. Germline lookup yields CDR1 MNHEY and CDR2 SMNVEV (reference sequence). CDR3 sequence reads: CASRRTGATYEQYF. CDR3 nucleotides: TGTGCCAGCAGAAGGACAGGGGCGACCTACGAGCAGTACTTC.

The chain couples TRBV5-1 to TRBJ2-3; 7 positions match TRBD1. CDR3 size: 15 residues. Germline CDR1 is SGHRS and CDR2 is YFSETQ. V gave up 3 bases and J gave up 3 bases; unmatched junction bases: 7. CDR3 residues: CASSSAGGWTDTQYF. In DNA, the CDR3 is TGCGCCAGCAGCTCTGCAGGGGGTTGGACAGATACGCAGTATTTT.

This clone was observed once. The rearrangement links TRBV3-1 (or the pseudogene TRBV3-2) to TRBJ1-1, with D hard to call. CDR1 and CDR2 from the germline V gene are LGHDT and YNNKEL (reference sequence). The germline V and J ends were trimmed by 0 bases and 3 bases, with 8 bases remaining between them. The CDR3 contains 14 residues. In DNA form, the CDR3 reads TGTGCCAGCAGCCAAGATGGAGCCTACACTGAAGCTTTCTTT. Translated: CASSQDGAYTEAFF.

The chain combines TRBV29-1 with TRBJ2-7; D unresolved. The ends were cut back, 0 bases at V and 1 base at J, with 7 bases in the middle. Germline CDR1 reads SQVTM; CDR2 reads ANQGSEA. The CDR3 consists of 13 residues. The CDR3, as DNA: TGCAGCGTTGAAGATCCCGGGTCCTACGAGCAGTACTTC. It translates to CSVEDPGSYEQYF.

The chain carries TRBV7-2 and TRBJ2-2; 8 bases are shared with TRBD2. Germline values: CDR1 SGHTA, CDR2 FQGNSA. The V gene end was trimmed by 1 base and the J gene end by 4 bases; junction bases not matched to a gene: 5. CDR3 size: 16 residues. Here the CDR3 reads CASSLGPSGSTGELFF. CDR3 bases: TGTGCCAGCAGCTTAGGTCCTAGCGGGTCCACCGGGGAGCTGTTTTTT.

This clone was picked up one time. CDR3 DNA: TGTGCCAGCAGTTTTCGGACAGGCGAAGCTTTCTTT. The encoded protein is CASSFRTGEAFF. J is TRBJ1-1 and V is TRBV6-5, with 7 bases fitting TRBD1. Germline V lookup: CDR1 MNHEY, CDR2 SVGAGI. Trimming at V came to 4 bases and at J to 8 bases, leaving 4 bases not matched to a gene. This CDR3 comprises 12 residues.

V usage is TRBV5-1 and J usage is TRBJ2-1; TRBD1 agrees at 8 bases. The germline V gene has CDR1 SGHRS and CDR2 YFSETQ. V lost 5 bases, J lost 8 bases, and 9 bases stayed unmatched. The CDR3 is 14 amino acids. The CDR3 loop is CASRGTGLADEQFF. CDR3 sequence (DNA): TGCGCCAGCAGGGGGACAGGTTTGGCGGATGAGCAGTTCTTC.

This chain joins TRBV7-9 and TRBJ2-7; D perhaps matches TRBD2 (5 bases). Per the germline V gene, CDR1 is SEHNR and CDR2 is FQNEAQ (reference sequence). The ends were cut back, 3 bases at V and 3 bases at J, with 9 bases in the middle. CDR3 length: 13 amino acids. The chain's CDR3 is CASSFAGGYEQYF. The CDR3 DNA is TGTGCCAGCAGCTTCGCGGGCGGCTACGAGCAGTACTTC.